The 22 T cell receptor beta chains presented below share a single source sample, sequenced in a study of blood T cell repertoires in COVID-19. TCRdb keeps only in-frame clones here, not all; method: immunoSEQ multiplex PCR. Of approximately 200,000 clones in the sample, about 87% were seen once. The sequenced sample was peripheral blood. The receptors were sampled from a man between 60 and 75 years old who had recovered from COVID-19.

CDR3 residues: CASTKPGLVETQYF. CDR3 coding DNA: TGTGCCAGCACCAAGCCGGGACTAGTGGAGACCCAGTACTTC. The gene calls are TRBV28 and TRBJ2-5; 8 nucleotides agree with TRBD2. The CDR3 is 14 residues long. Trimming at V came to 7 bases and at J to 5 bases, leaving 9 bases not matched to a gene. Germline assignment: CDR1 MDHEN and CDR2 SYDVKM.

V and J are TRBV27 and TRBJ1-1, with 12 nucleotides matching TRBD1. The CDR3 sequence is 17 residues long. Per the germline V gene, CDR1 is MNHEY and CDR2 is SMNVEV (reference sequence). Trimming took 4 bases from V and 1 from J; bases not matched to a gene: 7. CDR3 sequence: CASSWSRDRGRNTEAFF. CDR3 DNA: TGTGCCAGCAGTTGGTCTCGGGACAGGGGGCGGAACACTGAAGCTTTCTTT.

This sequence joins TRBV6-5 and TRBJ1-5; 7 nucleotides match TRBD1. CDR3 length: 16 amino acids. Germline CDR1 MNHEY, CDR2 SVGAGI. Trimming took 2 bases from V and 4 from J; bases not matched to a gene: 8. The CDR3 region is CASSYVGTARNQPQHF. The DNA of the CDR3 is TGTGCCAGCAGTTACGTCGGGACAGCGAGGAATCAGCCCCAGCATTTT.

The chain recombines TRBV19 with TRBJ2-5, with D hard to call. The germline V gene encodes CDR1 LNHDA and CDR2 SQIVND (reference sequence). Deletions cut 6 bases from V and 5 bases from J, with 19 bases between. This CDR3 is built from 15 residues. CDR3 sequence (DNA): TGTGCCAGTAGACCCAACCGGGTCGCGGAGGAGACCCAGTACTTC. This encodes CASRPNRVAEETQYF. The whole variable domain, remainder taken from reference TRBV19 and TRBJ2-5, is DGGITQSPKYLFRKEGQNVTLSCEQNLNHDAMYWYRQDPGQGLRLIYYSQIVNDFQKGDIAEGYSVSREKKESFPLTVTSAQKNPTAFYLCASRPNRVAEETQYFGPGTRLLVL.

The rearrangement links TRBV4-1 to TRBJ2-1; TRBD2 matches at 12 bases. CDR1 MGHRA and CDR2 YSYEKL come from the germline V gene. V was clipped by 0 bases and J by 7 bases; unmatched bases: 7. CDR3 length: 17 residues. CDR3 DNA: TGCGCCAGCAGCCAAGATGAGAGAACTAGCGGGAGGAATGAGCAGTTCTTC. This encodes CASSQDERTSGRNEQFF.

The chain carries TRBV27 and TRBJ1-2; 7 positions match TRBD1. Germline V gene data show CDR1 as MNHEY and CDR2 as SMNVEV (reference sequence). The CDR3 has 15 amino acids. The junction had 8 bases not matched to a gene; V was cut back by 3 bases and J by 4 bases. Here the CDR3 DNA reads TGTGCCAGCAGTTTGGACACAGGGGACACCTATGGCTACACCTTC. It yields the protein CASSLDTGDTYGYTF.

This clone was counted a few times. V gene TRBV6-1 combines with J gene TRBJ1-1; 10 bases line up with TRBD1. Trimming took 2 bases from V and 4 from J; bases not matched to a gene: 7. Germline V gene data show CDR1 as MNHNS and CDR2 as SASEGT. This CDR3 spans 16 amino acids. The CDR3 sequence is CASSEPRTGGFTEAFF. CDR3 in DNA: TGTGCCAGCAGTGAACCCAGGACAGGGGGGTTCACTGAAGCTTTCTTT.

The chain joins TRBV7-3 to TRBJ2-7, with 11 bases that match TRBD2. The CDR3 sequence is 17 residues long. J was trimmed by 2 bases and V by 2 bases; bases with no gene match: 8. Germline assignment: CDR1 SGHTA and CDR2 FQGTGA. CDR3 bases: TGTGCCAGCAGCTTAGGGCCCGGGGGACTAGCGGCCTACGAGCAGTACTTC. This sequence encodes CASSLGPGGLAAYEQYF.

This clone was detected only a few times. The chain's CDR3 is CASTIPGGNEQFF. The CDR3 DNA is TGTGCCAGCACCATACCCGGGGGCAATGAGCAGTTCTTC. The chain joins TRBV6-5 to TRBJ2-1; a possible D gene is TRBD2 (6 bases). V dropped 7 bases and J dropped 6 bases, with 13 bases sitting between them. Germline V gives CDR1 MNHEY, CDR2 SVGAGI. This CDR3 has 13 residues.

The CDR3 DNA sequence: TGTGCCAGCAGCCGAACCTCTAGGACTAGCGGAGAGACCCAGTACTTC. It encodes CASSRTSRTSGETQYF. The V call is TRBV7-8, the J call TRBJ2-5; 10 bases line up with TRBD2. Unmatched junction bases numbered 10, after V lost 5 bases and J lost 4 bases. The germline V gene encodes CDR1 SGHVS and CDR2 FQNEAQ. CDR3 length equals 16 residues.

V is TRBV5-6 and J is TRBJ2-3; 7 nucleotides align to TRBD1. Germline lookup yields CDR1 SGHDT and CDR2 YYEEEE. CDR3 length equals 17 residues. V was clipped by 2 bases and J by 1 base; unmatched bases: 10. CDR3 loop: CASSFLGTAARTDTQYF. For the CDR3, the DNA is TGTGCCAGCAGCTTTCTCGGGACAGCAGCTCGCACAGATACGCAGTATTTT. Looking up the rest from reference TRBV5-6 and TRBJ2-3 gives the full variable domain: DAGVTQSPTHLIKTRGQQVTLRCSPKSGHDTVSWYQQALGQGPQFIFQYYEEEERQRGNFPDRFSGHQFPNYSSELNVNALLLGDSALYLCASSFLGTAARTDTQYFGPGTRLTVL.

This clone was detected only once. V gene TRBV7-3 combines with J gene TRBJ2-3, with 12 bases fitting TRBD1. Germline values: CDR1 SGHTA, CDR2 FQGTGA. J was trimmed by 3 bases and V by 4 bases; bases with no gene match: 11. CDR3 length equals 18 residues. The CDR3 here is CASSSAPGTGGSTDTQYF. CDR3 nucleotides: TGTGCCAGCAGCTCAGCCCCCGGGACAGGGGGCAGTACAGATACGCAGTATTTT.

This clone was seen only once. The V gene is TRBV5-8, the J gene TRBJ1-1; D perhaps matches TRBD1 (6 bases). Trimming removed 2 bases at V and 3 bases at J, with 11 bases between. Germline V lookup: CDR1 SGHTS, CDR2 YDEGEE. The CDR3 spans 14 residues. The CDR3 DNA follows: TGTGCCAGCAGCTTATTACAGGGAGACACTGAAGCTTTCTTT. This encodes CASSLLQGDTEAFF.

The rearrangement uses TRBV4-3 and TRBJ2-3, with 16 bases that match TRBD2. The CDR3 loop spans 18 amino acids. Trimming cost V 3 bases and J 1 base; bases outside gene matches: 4. Germline CDR1 LGHNA, CDR2 YSLEER. The DNA of the CDR3 is TGCGCCAGCAGCCAGGGACTAGCGGGGGGGTCCCGCACAGATACGCAGTATTTT. Translated, it gives CASSQGLAGGSRTDTQYF.

The V gene is TRBV7-2, the J gene TRBJ2-1; the D gene is possibly TRBD1 (7 bases). From germline, CDR1 is SGHTA and CDR2 FQGNSA. Trimming stripped 1 base from V and 10 bases from J, with 26 bases between. This CDR3 contains 18 residues. The CDR3 reads CASSLERSATGRGVEQFF. The CDR3 DNA follows: TGTGCCAGCAGCTTAGAAAGGTCTGCGACAGGGCGCGGGGTGGAGCAGTTCTTC.

V gene TRBV5-1 combines with J gene TRBJ2-1, with 12 bases aligning to TRBD2. Unmatched junction bases numbered 10, after V lost 4 bases and J lost 8 bases. This CDR3 has 16 residues. From germline, CDR1 is SGHRS and CDR2 YFSETQ. The CDR3 is CASSASSGGAGDEQFF. The CDR3 nucleotides are TGCGCCAGCAGCGCCTCTAGCGGGGGGGCCGGGGATGAGCAGTTCTTC. Filled out from reference TRBV5-1 and TRBJ2-1, the complete variable domain reads KAGVTQTPRYLIKTRGQQVTLSCSPISGHRSVSWYQQTPGQGLQFLFEYFSETQRNKGNFPGRFSGRQFSNSRSEMNVSTLELGDSALYLCASSASSGGAGDEQFFGPGTRLTVL.

Concerning this clone itself: The sample carries other DNA sequences with the same CDR3. This chain links TRBV19 with TRBJ2-7; maybe TRBD2 (6 bases). In germline, CDR1 is LNHDA, CDR2 SQIVND (reference sequence). The V gene lost 4 bases and the J gene lost 0 bases, with 13 bases spanning the gap. This CDR3 spans 15 amino acids. In nucleotides, the CDR3 is TGTGCCAGTAGTAGCGGGACTGGGAGCTCCTACGAGCAGTACTTC. It is translated as CASSSGTGSSYEQYF.

The chain joins TRBV9 to TRBJ2-5; possibly TRBD2 for D (5 bases). CDR1 SGDLS and CDR2 YYNGEE come from the germline V gene. V lost 5 bases to trimming and J lost 5 bases, with 19 bases between them. This CDR3 is built from 15 residues. The CDR3 DNA sequence: TGTGCCAGCAGTCTCCGGTTAGCGAAGAAGGAGACCCAGTACTTC. It encodes CASSLRLAKKETQYF.

This chain connects TRBV5-1 to TRBJ1-1, with 9 bases fitting TRBD1. Germline V gene sequence: CDR1 SGHRS, CDR2 YFSETQ. Germline trimming cut 0 bases from V and 0 bases from J; bases unmatched to any gene: 3. The CDR3 runs to 16 residues. This CDR3 is CASSLAGTGMNTEAFF. CDR3 in DNA: TGCGCCAGCAGCTTGGCCGGGACAGGGATGAACACTGAAGCTTTCTTT.

The chain recombines TRBV30 with TRBJ2-7; TRBD2 aligns across 7 bases. Germline CDR1 reads GTSNPN; CDR2 reads SVGIG (reference sequence). J was trimmed by 2 bases and V by 4 bases; bases with no gene match: 5. The CDR3 runs to 13 residues. The CDR3 DNA is TGTGCCTGGAAATGGACTAGTACCTACGAGCAGTACTTC. This codes for CAWKWTSTYEQYF. Full variable domain (outside the CDR3, taken from reference TRBV30 and TRBJ2-7): SQTIHQWPATLVQPVGSPLSLECTVEGTSNPNLYWYRQAAGRGLQLLFYSVGIGQISSEVPQNLSASRPQDRQFILSSKKLLLSDSGFYLCAWKWTSTYEQYFGPGTRLTVT.

The V gene is TRBV7-3, the J gene TRBJ2-1; 12 positions match TRBD2. Per the germline V gene, CDR1 is SGHTA and CDR2 is FQGTGA. Trimming took 5 bases from V and 5 from J; bases not matched to a gene: 7. The CDR3 is made up of 16 amino acids. CDR3 residues: CASSLPTSGSNNEQFF. The CDR3 DNA sequence: TGTGCCAGCAGCCTTCCGACTAGCGGGAGCAACAATGAGCAGTTCTTC.

This chain joins TRBV27 and TRBJ2-1; 7 bases line up with TRBD2. The CDR3 is made up of 17 amino acids. Unmatched junction bases numbered 9, after V lost 1 base and J lost 3 bases. CDR1 is MNHEY, CDR2 SMNVEV, per germline (reference sequence). The CDR3 nucleotides read TGTGCCAGCAGTTTATATCCCAGCGGGACGAACTACAATGAGCAGTTCTTC. This translates into CASSLYPSGTNYNEQFF.